A single T cell receptor (beta chain) is shown here with its context. The V gene end was trimmed by 5 bases and the J gene end by 2 bases; junction bases not matched to a gene: 1. This CDR3 has 14 amino acids. The germline V gene has CDR1 SEHNR and CDR2 FQNEAQ (reference sequence). It was the approximately 110-subject validation cohort, separate from the roughly 700-subject first cohort, to which the donors belonged. The data originate from a study of cytomegalovirus exposure and HLA in healthy donors. Study information: A later analysis reported the same platform for the 100 to 150 validation repertoires and the roughly 670 first-cohort repertoires.

The table came from immunoSEQ multiplex PCR; TCRdb's copy has only in-frame clones and leaves some out. The table lists 90,000 to 150,000 clones, about 91% of them singletons. Material for sequencing was PBMCs. V and J are TRBV7-9 and TRBJ1-3; 9 positions agree with TRBD1. The clonotype originates from a man aged 18 to 30 in good health and CMV-seronegative. CDR3 region: CASSRTGAGNTIYF. The CDR3, as DNA: TGTGCCAGCAGCCGGACAGGGGCTGGAAACACCATATATTTT.